One sample yielded the 12 T cell receptor beta chains listed below, sequenced in a study of cytomegalovirus exposure and HLA in healthy donors (dated by TCRdb to 2016 to 2017). The library was built by means of the immunoSEQ multiplex PCR assay. Held by TCRdb, this immuneACCESS table contains in-frame sequences only and omits some clones. Under half of the omission traces to an unresolved V gene where checked; the cause of the rest is unknown. The sample data list 100,000 to 150,000 clones, and approximately 91% of these were observed just once. Of the sample, about 1.5% is held by the ten largest clones. The material sequenced was PBMCs. These receptors were collected from a man aged 25-45 years in good health and CMV-seronegative.

V usage is TRBV11-3 and J usage is TRBJ1-1, with D maybe TRBD1 (5 bases). The CDR3 has 17 residues. The ends were cut back, 5 bases at V and 3 bases at J, with 22 bases in the middle. The V gene's germline CDR1 is SGHNT and CDR2 YENEEA. CDR3 protein: CASSLYLPPGAHTEAFF. CDR3 in DNA: TGTGCCAGCAGCCTCTATTTGCCCCCTGGGGCCCACACTGAAGCTTTCTTT.

The CDR3 DNA follows: TGTGCCAGCAGCTTCGACAGGGGTTCACCCCTCCACTTT. Translation gives CASSFDRGSPLHF. The rearrangement uses TRBV7-9 and TRBJ1-6; 8 nucleotides agree with TRBD1. From germline, CDR1 is SEHNR and CDR2 FQNEAQ (reference sequence). The V segment lost 3 bases and the J segment 9 bases; nucleotides outside the gene matches: 1. The CDR3 is 13 amino acids.

The rearrangement links TRBV6-6 to TRBJ2-7, with 10 bases that match TRBD1. The CDR3 is made up of 15 amino acids. J was trimmed by 4 bases and V by 6 bases; bases with no gene match: 9. CDR1 and CDR2 from the germline V gene are MNHNY and SVGAGI (reference sequence). The DNA of the CDR3 is TGTGCCAGCAGGAACCCGGGACAGGGGAAATACGAGCAGTACTTC. Translating gives CASRNPGQGKYEQYF.

This sequence joins TRBV11-2 and TRBJ1-1, with D possibly matching TRBD1 (5 bases). This CDR3 has 14 amino acids. Germline V gene lookup returns CDR1 SGHAT and CDR2 FQNNGV. Trimming cost V 5 bases and J 1 base, with 11 bases left between them. In DNA, the CDR3 is TGTGCCAGCAGCCTTGGACACAAGAACACTGAAGCTTTCTTT. Amino acid sequence: CASSLGHKNTEAFF. The variable domain in full, with the rest retrieved from reference TRBV11-2 and TRBJ1-1, is EAGVAQSPRYKIIEKRQSVAFWCNPISGHATLYWYQQILGQGPKLLIQFQNNGVVDDSQLPKDRFSAERLKGVDSTLKIQPAKLEDSAVYLCASSLGHKNTEAFFGQGTRLTVV.

This clone showed up just a few times. The rearrangement links TRBV11-2 to TRBJ1-2; unclear D gene. V dropped 2 bases and J dropped 4 bases, with 20 bases sitting between them. In germline, CDR1 is SGHAT, CDR2 FQNNGV. The CDR3 is made up of 17 amino acids. The CDR3 region has the DNA TGTGCCAGCAGCTTATCGACATCCGCAAGTCTTATCTATGGCTACACCTTC. Translation gives CASSLSTSASLIYGYTF.

The chain links TRBV5-6 to TRBJ2-5, with D perhaps matching TRBD1 (6 bases). Per the germline V gene, CDR1 is SGHDT and CDR2 is YYEEEE. Deletions cut 0 bases from V and 4 bases from J, with 13 bases between. The CDR3 is made up of 15 amino acids. In DNA, the CDR3 is TGTGCCAGCAGCTTGGACCCAGGGGCCCCAGAGACCCAGTACTTC. It yields the protein CASSLDPGAPETQYF.

The J gene is TRBJ2-3, the V gene TRBV25-1; perhaps TRBD1 as D (5 bases). This CDR3 is 16 amino acids long. The V end lost 2 bases, the J end lost 2 bases, and 14 bases lay between the germline ends. Germline-derived CDR1 and CDR2 are MGHDK and SYGVNS. The DNA for the CDR3 is TGTGCCAGCAGTGAACTTAGCCTAGGACACACAGATACGCAGTATTTT. Its translation is CASSELSLGHTDTQYF.

The V call is TRBV11-2, the J call TRBJ2-3; no clear D. CDR3 length equals 14 residues. Germline V CDR1 and CDR2: SGHAT, FQNNGV. V was clipped by 0 bases and J by 8 bases, with 12 bases between them. CDR3 loop: CASSLELIRGTQYF. The CDR3 nucleotides are TGTGCCAGCAGCTTAGAGCTTATCAGAGGTACGCAGTATTTT.

The rearrangement joins TRBV29-1 to TRBJ1-2, with a possible D match to TRBD1 (6 bases). V gave up 6 bases and J gave up 4 bases, with 12 bases separating them. Per the germline V gene, CDR1 is SQVTM and CDR2 is ANQGSEA. The CDR3 has 12 amino acids. The CDR3 reads CSVGQGGYGYTF. As DNA, the CDR3 is TGCAGCGTGGGACAAGGAGGCTATGGCTACACCTTC.

CDR3 DNA: TGTGCCAGCAGCGGACGACAGGGTATTTACACTGAAGCTTTCTTT. This codes for CASSGRQGIYTEAFF. V and J are TRBV7-2 and TRBJ1-1; 7 positions agree with TRBD1. Germline CDR1 SGHTA, CDR2 FQGNSA. The CDR3 length is 15 residues. V lost 5 bases to trimming and J lost 3 bases; unmatched junction nucleotides: 9.

CDR3 in DNA: TGTGCCAGCAGTTACTTCTCGTCGGGGGACCACAATGAGCAGTTCTTC. It encodes CASSYFSSGDHNEQFF. The chain employs TRBV6-5 and TRBJ2-1, with D possibly matching TRBD2 (6 bases). Trimming pared 1 base from V and 5 bases from J, leaving 15 bases between. The CDR3 has 16 amino acids. The germline V gene has CDR1 MNHEY and CDR2 SVGAGI.

V usage is TRBV19 and J usage is TRBJ1-5; no definite D call. Between the trimmed V and J ends, which lost 3 bases and 3 bases, there was a span of 12 bases. The length of the CDR3 is 15 residues. Looked up from germline, CDR1 is LNHDA and CDR2 is SQIVND (reference sequence). CDR3 in amino acids: CASSMPSNLNQPQHF. The CDR3 DNA follows: TGTGCCAGTAGTATGCCAAGCAACCTCAATCAGCCCCAGCATTTT.